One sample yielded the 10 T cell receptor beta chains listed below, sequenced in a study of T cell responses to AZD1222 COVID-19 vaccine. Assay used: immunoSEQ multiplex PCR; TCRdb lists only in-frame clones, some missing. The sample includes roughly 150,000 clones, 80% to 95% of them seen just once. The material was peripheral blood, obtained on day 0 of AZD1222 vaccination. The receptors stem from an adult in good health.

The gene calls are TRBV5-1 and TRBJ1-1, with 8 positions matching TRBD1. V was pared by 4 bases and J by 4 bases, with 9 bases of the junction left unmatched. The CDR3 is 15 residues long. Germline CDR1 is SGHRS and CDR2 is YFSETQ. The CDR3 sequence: CASSVQTGAGTEAFF. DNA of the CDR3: TGCGCCAGCAGCGTACAGACAGGGGCCGGCACTGAAGCTTTCTTT. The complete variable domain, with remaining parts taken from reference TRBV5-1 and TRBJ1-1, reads KAGVTQTPRYLIKTRGQQVTLSCSPISGHRSVSWYQQTPGQGLQFLFEYFSETQRNKGNFPGRFSGRQFSNSRSEMNVSTLELGDSALYLCASSVQTGAGTEAFFGQGTRLTVV.

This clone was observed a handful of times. Here the CDR3 reads CASSVRVPSGANVLTF. In nucleotides, the CDR3 is TGTGCCAGCAGCGTCCGGGTCCCCTCTGGGGCCAACGTCCTGACTTTC. The V and J genes are TRBV9 and TRBJ2-6, with unresolved D. The germline V gene encodes CDR1 SGDLS and CDR2 YYNGEE. V was shortened by 2 bases and J by 0 bases, with 9 bases between the two germline ends. The CDR3 length is 16 residues.

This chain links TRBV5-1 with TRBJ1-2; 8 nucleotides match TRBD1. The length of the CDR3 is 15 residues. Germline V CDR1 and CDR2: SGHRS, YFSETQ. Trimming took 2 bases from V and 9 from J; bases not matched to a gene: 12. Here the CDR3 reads CASSFGRQGSGSYTF. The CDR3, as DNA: TGCGCCAGCAGCTTTGGGAGACAGGGGTCTGGAAGCTACACCTTC.

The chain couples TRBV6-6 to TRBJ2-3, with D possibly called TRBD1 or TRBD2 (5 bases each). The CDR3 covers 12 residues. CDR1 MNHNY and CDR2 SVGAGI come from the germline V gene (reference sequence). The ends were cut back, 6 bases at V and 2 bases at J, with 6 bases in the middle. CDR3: CASRGDTDTQYF. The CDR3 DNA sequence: TGTGCCAGCAGGGGGGACACAGATACGCAGTATTTT.

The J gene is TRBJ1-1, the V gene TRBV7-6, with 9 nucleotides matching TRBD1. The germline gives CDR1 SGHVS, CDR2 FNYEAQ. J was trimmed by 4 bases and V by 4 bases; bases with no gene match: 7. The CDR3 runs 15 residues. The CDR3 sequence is CASSSPETGGTEAFF. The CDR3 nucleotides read TGTGCCAGCAGCTCCCCCGAGACAGGGGGCACTGAAGCTTTCTTT.

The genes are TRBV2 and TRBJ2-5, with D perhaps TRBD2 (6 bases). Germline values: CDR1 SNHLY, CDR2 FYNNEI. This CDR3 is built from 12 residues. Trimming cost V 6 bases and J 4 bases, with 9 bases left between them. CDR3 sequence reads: CASRGGTETQYF. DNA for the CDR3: TGTGCCAGCAGGGGAGGAACAGAGACCCAGTACTTC.

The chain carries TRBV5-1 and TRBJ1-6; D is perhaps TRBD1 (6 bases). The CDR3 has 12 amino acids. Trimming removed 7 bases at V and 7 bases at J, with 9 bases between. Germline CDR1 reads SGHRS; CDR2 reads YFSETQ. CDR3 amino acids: CASRQENSPLHF. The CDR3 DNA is TGCGCCAGCCGACAGGAGAATTCACCCCTCCACTTT.

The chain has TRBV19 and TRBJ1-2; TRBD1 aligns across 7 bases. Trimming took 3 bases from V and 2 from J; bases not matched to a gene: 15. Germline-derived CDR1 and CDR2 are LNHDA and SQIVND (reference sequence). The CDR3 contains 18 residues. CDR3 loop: CASSIPLTLTGANYGYTF. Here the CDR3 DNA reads TGTGCCAGTAGTATTCCCCTTACCCTTACAGGGGCCAACTATGGCTACACCTTC.

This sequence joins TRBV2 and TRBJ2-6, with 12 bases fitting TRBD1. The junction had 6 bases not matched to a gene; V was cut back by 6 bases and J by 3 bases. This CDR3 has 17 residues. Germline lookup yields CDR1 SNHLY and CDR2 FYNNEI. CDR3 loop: CASRPGQGAGGANVLTF. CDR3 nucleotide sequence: TGTGCCAGCAGGCCGGGACAGGGGGCAGGTGGGGCCAACGTCCTGACTTTC.

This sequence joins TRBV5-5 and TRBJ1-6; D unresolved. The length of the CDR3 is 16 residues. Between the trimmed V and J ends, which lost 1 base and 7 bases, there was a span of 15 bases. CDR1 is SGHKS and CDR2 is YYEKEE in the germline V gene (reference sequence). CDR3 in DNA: TGTGCCAGCAGCTTGACTCCGAGGGCGGAGAATTCACCCCTCCACTTT. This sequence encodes CASSLTPRAENSPLHF.